The clone carrying this TCR beta chain occurred a few times. Its antigen is undetermined. The V segment lost 1 base and the J segment 3 bases; nucleotides outside the gene matches: 0. CDR1 is LNHDA, CDR2 SQIVND, per germline (reference sequence). The length of the CDR3 is 15 residues. The data are from a study of T-cell reconstitution after alpha-beta-depleted transplantation in children. Overall study results and limits: It was newly produced T cells that mostly accounted for T-cell counts and diversity one year after transplant. About two months after transplant, alpha-beta T cells reportedly came from several hundred expanded graft clones. Some patients owed their high day-60 TCRbeta diversity to surviving recipient T cells and thymic progenitors.

Unique molecular identifiers featured in how the TCRbeta library was prepared. One entry per CDR3 protein results from TCRdb running MiXCR on the PCR reads. The data show about 300,000 distinct CDR3 sequences, around 7.3% seen once. This specimen consisted of peripheral blood, obtained 360 days after TCRalphabeta/CD19-depleted stem cell transplant. The TCR comes from a female patient aged 2-9 years who had a stem cell transplant for Fanconi anemia, so the T cells may come from the graft donor. This chain links TRBV19 with TRBJ2-1; TRBD2 matches 10 bases. The CDR3 bases are TGTGCCAGTAGTATAGGGACTAGCGGCTACAATGAGCAGTTCTTC. Protein: CASSIGTSGYNEQFF.